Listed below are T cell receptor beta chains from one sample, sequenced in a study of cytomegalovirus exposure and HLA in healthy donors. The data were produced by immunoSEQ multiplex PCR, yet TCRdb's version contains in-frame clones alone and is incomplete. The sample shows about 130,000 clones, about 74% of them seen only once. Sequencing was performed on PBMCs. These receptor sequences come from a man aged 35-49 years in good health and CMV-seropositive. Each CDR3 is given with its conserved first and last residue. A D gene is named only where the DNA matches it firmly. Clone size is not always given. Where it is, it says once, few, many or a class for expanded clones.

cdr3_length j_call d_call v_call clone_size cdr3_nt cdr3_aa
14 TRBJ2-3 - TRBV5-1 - TGCGCCAGCGGCTTGACAGCGGGCACAGATACGCAGTATTTT CASGLTAGTDTQYF
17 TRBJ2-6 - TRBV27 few TGTGCCAGCAGTTTATCCACAGTGCCCCCCGGGGCCAACGTCCTGACTTTC CASSLSTVPPGANVLTF
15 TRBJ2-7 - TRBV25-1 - TGTGCCAGCAGTGATGATGGGGTGGACATGGGCGAGCAGTACTTC CASSDDGVDMGEQYF
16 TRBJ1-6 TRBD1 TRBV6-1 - TGTGCCAGCAGTGCGACTGCGGGACAGTATAATTCACCCCTCCACTTT CASSATAGQYNSPLHF
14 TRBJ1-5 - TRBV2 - TGTGCCAGCAGCAGGGATTATAGCAATCAGCCCCAGCATTTT CASSRDYSNQPQHF
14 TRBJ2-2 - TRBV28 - TGTGCCGTACGGGGGGCGGAGAACACCGGGGAGCTGTTTTTT CAVRGAENTGELFF
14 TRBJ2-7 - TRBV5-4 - TGTGCCAGCAGCTCACAGACAGTATCCTACGAGCAGTACTTC CASSSQTVSYEQYF
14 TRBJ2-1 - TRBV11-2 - TGTGCCAGCAGCTTAGAGAGAGAGGGTAATGAGCAGTTCTTC CASSLEREGNEQFF
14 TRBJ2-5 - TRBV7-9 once TGTGCCAGCAGCTCCTCGACATTCCAAGAGACCCAGTACTTC CASSSSTFQETQYF
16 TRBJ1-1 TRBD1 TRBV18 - TGTGCCAGCTCACCAGGGACAGGGTCCCTGGGCACTGAAGCTTTCTTT CASSPGTGSLGTEAFF
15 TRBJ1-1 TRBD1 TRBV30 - TGTGCCTGGAGTCTAAGGAGACAGGGTAGCACTGAAGCTTTCTTT CAWSLRRQGSTEAFF
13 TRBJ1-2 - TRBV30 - TGTGCCTGGAGTTTATCCGGTGTCCGAGGCTACACCTTC CAWSLSGVRGYTF
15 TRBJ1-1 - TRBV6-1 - TGTGCCAGCAGTGAAGCCGAGGTTTTTTACACTGAAGCTTTCTTT CASSEAEVFYTEAFF
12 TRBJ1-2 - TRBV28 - TGTGCCAGCAGTCCCCTTAACTATGGCTACACCTTC CASSPLNYGYTF
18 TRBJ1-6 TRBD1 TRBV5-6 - TGTGCCAGCAGCTCTTCCGGGACAGATAGCTCCTATAATTCACCCCTCCACTTT CASSSSGTDSSYNSPLHF
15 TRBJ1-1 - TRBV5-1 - TGCGCCAGCAGCCTTTACGACAGAATTGAGACTGAAGCTTTCTTT CASSLYDRIETEAFF
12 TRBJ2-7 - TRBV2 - TGTGCCAGCAGAAAAACAGGGTCAGAGCAGTACTTC CASRKTGSEQYF
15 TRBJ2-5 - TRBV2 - TGTGCCAGCAGTGAATCAGGCCGCGTCTGGGAGACCCAGTACTTC CASSESGRVWETQYF
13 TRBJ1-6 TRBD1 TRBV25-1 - TGTGCCAGCAGGGGACAGGGGAGTTCACCCCTCCACTTT CASRGQGSSPLHF
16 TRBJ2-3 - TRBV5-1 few TGCGCCAGCAGCTTGAGTTACCGGGGGAGTAGAGTCACGCAGTATTTT CASSLSYRGSRVTQYF
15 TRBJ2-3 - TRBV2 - TGTGCCAGCAGTACCTTCGGTCGGGACTCAGATACGCAGTATTTT CASSTFGRDSDTQYF
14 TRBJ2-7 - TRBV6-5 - TGTGCCAGCAGTCTAGAAAGGGGAAGGGACGAGCAGTACTTC CASSLERGRDEQYF
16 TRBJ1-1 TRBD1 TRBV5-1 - TGCGCCAGCAGCTTCCTTGACAGGGGGCTGGGGACTGAAGCTTTCTTT CASSFLDRGLGTEAFF
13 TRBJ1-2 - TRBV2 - TGTGCCAGCAGTCCAAGGCAGGGTGAAGGCTACACCTTC CASSPRQGEGYTF
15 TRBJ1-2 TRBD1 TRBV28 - TGTGCCAGCACTCAGAGGGACAGGGGTGCCTATGGCTACACCTTC CASTQRDRGAYGYTF
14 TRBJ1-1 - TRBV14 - TGTGCCAGCAGCCGAGTGGGGGGAAACACTGAAGCTTTCTTT CASSRVGGNTEAFF
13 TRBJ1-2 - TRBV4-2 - TGTGCCAGCAGCCAAGAGATAGGGGATGGCTACACCTTC CASSQEIGDGYTF
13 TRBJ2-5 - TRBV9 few TGTGCCAGCAGCTTGAGGACTCAAGAGACCCAGTACTTC CASSLRTQETQYF
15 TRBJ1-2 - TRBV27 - TGTGCCAGCAGTGCATACAGGGTTTCTAGCTATGGCTACACCTTC CASSAYRVSSYGYTF
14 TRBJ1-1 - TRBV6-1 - TGTGCCAGCAGTTTACAGGGTGCGAACACTGAAGCTTTCTTT CASSLQGANTEAFF
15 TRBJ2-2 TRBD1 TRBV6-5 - TGTGCCAGCAGTCGCACAGGGGGGCGAACCGGGGAGCTGTTTTTT CASSRTGGRTGELFF
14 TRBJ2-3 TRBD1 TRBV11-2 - TGTGCCAGCAAGCGGGGACAGGGGACAGATACGCAGTATTTT CASKRGQGTDTQYF
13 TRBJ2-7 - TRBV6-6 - TGTGCCAGCAGTTACGGGGGGATGTACGAGCAGTACTTC CASSYGGMYEQYF
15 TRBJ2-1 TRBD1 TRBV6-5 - TGTGCCAGCAGTCCCCCGGGACAGAGATTCAATGAGCAGTTCTTC CASSPPGQRFNEQFF
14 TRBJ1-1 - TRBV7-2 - TGTGCCAGCACCCACCGGGAATTCAGCACTGAAGCTTTCTTT CASTHREFSTEAFF
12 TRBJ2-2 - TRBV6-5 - TGTGCCAGCAGTTTGGGGCTCGGGGAGCTGTTTTTT CASSLGLGELFF
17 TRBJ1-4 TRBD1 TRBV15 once TGTGCCACCAGCAGAGGTCAGGGGGTTGCAACTAATGAAAAACTGTTTTTT CATSRGQGVATNEKLFF
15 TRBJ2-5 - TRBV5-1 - TGCGCCAGCAGCTTGGGTCAGGCTAAAGTTGAGACCCAGTACTTC CASSLGQAKVETQYF